The rows below give T cell receptor beta chains drawn from one sample of a study of pediatric ulcerative colitis. Measured with immunoSEQ multiplex PCR; TCRdb has only the in-frame clones, and not every one. The sample has tens of thousands of clones, around 80% seen once. Sequenced input: blood. These receptors were collected from a boy younger than 18 with moderate ulcerative colitis. CDR3s include the opening cysteine and the closing phenylalanine or tryptophan. A D gene is named only where the DNA matches it firmly.

CDR3: CASSIGTSGTDTQYF
V: TRBV5-1
J: TRBJ2-3
D: TRBD2

CDR3: CASSPDRKNTEAFF
V: TRBV5-1
J: TRBJ1-1
D: TRBD1

CDR3: CASDRGYPYGYTF
V: TRBV6-1
J: TRBJ1-2
D: -

CDR3: CASSIPGDEETQYF
V: TRBV19
J: TRBJ2-5
D: -

CDR3: CASSLRDYGYTF
V: TRBV7-2
J: TRBJ1-2
D: -

CDR3: CARIPWGGTGPGYTF
V: TRBV19
J: TRBJ1-2
D: TRBD1

CDR3: CASSVADGGNSPLHF
V: TRBV9
J: TRBJ1-6
D: -

CDR3: CASSRATGINTGELFF
V: TRBV7-9
J: TRBJ2-2
D: TRBD1

CDR3: CASSPPGYNEQFF
V: TRBV7-6
J: TRBJ2-1
D: -

CDR3: CASSIRDTSQRAEAFF
V: TRBV19
J: TRBJ1-1
D: -

CDR3: CATRRTGVDTQYF
V: TRBV19
J: TRBJ2-3
D: TRBD1

CDR3: CASSQDRTNRQEYF
V: TRBV14
J: TRBJ2-7
D: -

CDR3: CASSSRSSGSSYEQYF
V: TRBV11-1
J: TRBJ2-7
D: TRBD2

CDR3: CSVDSGTRDEQYF
V: TRBV29-1
J: TRBJ2-7
D: TRBD2

CDR3: CASRAPLNLQETQYF
V: TRBV6-1
J: TRBJ2-5
D: -

CDR3: CASSPPDFEGGLYTGELFF
V: TRBV18
J: TRBJ2-2
D: TRBD2

CDR3: CASRSLSSGLDTGELFF
V: TRBV9
J: TRBJ2-2
D: -

CDR3: CASTLTTTAGTINSREQYF
V: TRBV5-5
J: TRBJ2-7
D: -

CDR3: CASSWGQANYGYTF
V: TRBV5-1
J: TRBJ1-2
D: TRBD1

CDR3: CASRLAGGQQETQYF
V: TRBV6-1
J: TRBJ2-5
D: TRBD2

CDR3: CASSLGQGASNNEKLFF
V: TRBV5-1
J: TRBJ1-4
D: TRBD1

CDR3: CASSYQGKQFF
V: TRBV6-5
J: TRBJ2-1
D: -

CDR3: CAISETGLASYEQYF
V: TRBV10-3
J: TRBJ2-7
D: -

CDR3: CASSENSAGTEAFF
V: TRBV2
J: TRBJ1-1
D: -

CDR3: CASSPPNRAGEAFF
V: TRBV18
J: TRBJ1-1
D: -

CDR3: CASSQDLGRLRESYNEQFF
V: TRBV4-1
J: TRBJ2-1
D: -

CDR3: CASNQGRGLGNTEAFF
V: TRBV10-2
J: TRBJ1-1
D: -

CDR3: CASSVYTGGEVNEQYF
V: TRBV5-1
J: TRBJ2-7
D: TRBD1

CDR3: CASSLRTSGTSQETQYF
V: TRBV11-2
J: TRBJ2-5
D: TRBD2

CDR3: CASGLVRQNSGELFF
V: TRBV12-5
J: TRBJ2-2
D: -

CDR3: CASSLAGAKNIQYF
V: TRBV27
J: TRBJ2-4
D: -

CDR3: CASSWDRAYEQYF
V: TRBV5-6
J: TRBJ2-7
D: TRBD1

CDR3: CASSPSGSGGRSTDTQYF
V: TRBV9
J: TRBJ2-3
D: TRBD2

CDR3: CASSFRDGNVLTF
V: TRBV5-1
J: TRBJ2-6
D: -

CDR3: CASSEQGRGNQPQHF
V: TRBV6-5
J: TRBJ1-5
D: TRBD1

CDR3: CASSFRDSQETQYF
V: TRBV7-8
J: TRBJ2-5
D: -

CDR3: CASTTYRGSTYNEQFF
V: TRBV7-9
J: TRBJ2-1
D: TRBD1

CDR3: CASSLTALVGSTIYF
V: TRBV7-3
J: TRBJ1-3
D: -

CDR3: CASSRDSKRYEQYF
V: TRBV11-2
J: TRBJ2-7
D: TRBD1

CDR3: CASSHVAGGHNEQFF
V: TRBV19
J: TRBJ2-1
D: TRBD2

CDR3: CASSLSDGYTF
V: TRBV5-6
J: TRBJ1-2
D: -

CDR3: CASTPLEGQNEQFF
V: TRBV11-1
J: TRBJ2-1
D: -